Shown below are 13 T cell receptor beta chains from a single sample sequenced in a study of T cells in Graves' hyperthyroidism and ophthalmopathy. Amplification of TCR beta CDR3 regions was performed using RNA transcripts as template. First-round RT-PCR with HTBI primers amplified the TCR CDR3 region. One entry per CDR3 protein results from TCRdb running MiXCR on the multiplex PCR reads. The sample has some 500,000 distinct CDR3 sequences, approximately 14% seen once. The source material was blood. The receptors come from a woman aged 18-29 years with Graves' hyperthyroidism.

This clonotype has more than one count but fewer than ten. The J gene is TRBJ1-2, the V gene TRBV29-1; tentatively, D is TRBD1 (5 bases). This CDR3 contains 11 residues. Germline V CDR1 and CDR2: SQVTM, ANQGSEA. V lost 1 base to trimming and J lost 9 bases, with 9 bases between them. CDR3 nucleotide sequence: TGCAGCGTTGAAGTTGGGGGTCGCTACACCTTC. It yields the protein CSVEVGGRYTF.

This clonotype has a handful of counts. This CDR3 reads CASNQRVGNQETQYF. The CDR3 bases are TGTGCCAGTAATCAGAGGGTCGGGAACCAAGAGACCCAGTACTTC. The J gene is TRBJ2-5, the V gene TRBV19, with D tentatively TRBD2 (5 bases). Trimming pared 7 bases from V and 0 bases from J, leaving 15 bases between. CDR3 size: 15 residues. CDR1 is LNHDA, CDR2 SQIVND, per germline (reference sequence).

Many counts were recorded for this clonotype. The rearrangement links TRBV30 to TRBJ2-7, with 10 bases lining up with TRBD1. J lost 3 bases, V lost 3 bases, and 5 bases had no gene match. Germline V gives CDR1 GTSNPN, CDR2 SVGIG (reference sequence). The CDR3 length is 14 residues. The CDR3, as DNA: TGTGCCTGGAGCCTAGGACAGGGGGACTACGAGCAGTACTTC. This gives the protein CAWSLGQGDYEQYF.

This clonotype was observed a handful of times. The chain's CDR3 is CSAWTGTSLQETQYF. CDR3 in DNA: TGCAGTGCTTGGACCGGGACTAGCTTGCAAGAGACCCAGTACTTC. The chain joins TRBV20-1 to TRBJ2-5; the match to TRBD2 covers 9 bases. The ends lost 5 bases at V and 2 bases at J; junction bases unmatched: 9. CDR1 and CDR2 (germline): DFQATT, SNEGSKA (reference sequence). This CDR3 spans 15 amino acids.

This clonotype was counted a few times. The CDR3 region has the DNA TGCAGTGCTGGGGTCATTTTGGAAACTAATGAAAAACTGTTTTTT. This encodes CSAGVILETNEKLFF. The chain uses TRBV20-1 and TRBJ1-4; D gene uncertain. CDR1 and CDR2 from the germline V gene are DFQATT and SNEGSKA (reference sequence). The CDR3 has 15 amino acids. Deletions cut 5 bases from V and 1 base from J, with 14 bases between.

This clonotype came up many times. The rearrangement uses TRBV30 and TRBJ2-3; TRBD1 might be the D (6 bases). Trimming stripped 1 base from V and 5 bases from J, with 16 bases between. CDR1 is GTSNPN, CDR2 SVGIG, per germline (reference sequence). There are 15 residues in the CDR3. This CDR3 is CAWSAGQNSEDTQYF. The CDR3 bases are TGTGCCTGGAGTGCAGGACAGAACTCTGAAGATACGCAGTATTTT.

The rearrangement links TRBV20-1 to TRBJ2-7, with D uncertain. The germline V and J ends were trimmed by 2 bases and 1 base, with 9 bases remaining between them. Germline V lookup: CDR1 DFQATT, CDR2 SNEGSKA (reference sequence). This CDR3 spans 13 amino acids. CDR3 nucleotide sequence: TGCAGTGCTAGATGGTACTCTTCCTACGAGCAGTACTTC. It specifies CSARWYSSYEQYF.

This clonotype was seen more than once but under ten times. The chain has TRBV29-1 and TRBJ1-2; D unresolved. The germline gives CDR1 SQVTM, CDR2 ANQGSEA. The CDR3 consists of 11 residues. V lost 5 bases and J lost 7, with 11 bases in between. CDR3: CSVPGRAGYTF. Written as DNA, the CDR3 is TGCAGCGTTCCGGGTAGAGCTGGCTACACCTTC.

There are many counts of this clonotype. This chain connects TRBV3-1 to TRBJ2-1; 8 bases agree with TRBD2. Trimming removed 1 base from V and 8 bases from J; junction bases left unmatched: 10. The CDR3 extends over 16 amino acids. CDR1 is LGHDT, CDR2 YNNKEL, per germline (reference sequence). The CDR3 DNA is TGTGCCAGCAGCCAAGTAGGACGGGAGGGCGTCGATGAGCAGTTCTTC. Its protein is CASSQVGREGVDEQFF.

This clonotype was picked up a small number of times. The rearrangement links TRBV19 to TRBJ2-1, with 7 bases matching TRBD2. The CDR3 is 16 residues long. Trimming at V came to 3 bases and at J to 4 bases, leaving 9 bases not matched to a gene. Germline CDR1 and CDR2: LNHDA and SQIVND (reference sequence). CDR3 loop: CASSINRGRLYNEQFF. The CDR3 coding sequence is TGTGCCAGTAGTATTAATCGCGGGAGACTGTACAATGAGCAGTTCTTC.

The chain couples TRBV2 to TRBJ2-7; 8 bases are a match to TRBD2. The germline V gene encodes CDR1 SNHLY and CDR2 FYNNEI. V trimming: 7 bases; J trimming: 0 bases; junction bases outside the gene matches: 8. The CDR3 has 15 amino acids. The CDR3 DNA reads as TGTGCCAGCATTCTGTTAGCGGGACCCTCCTACGAGCAGTACTTC. This gives the protein CASILLAGPSYEQYF.

This clonotype was counted ten times or more. The genes are TRBV12-3 or TRBV12-4 and TRBJ1-2; D not resolved. V lost 5 bases and J lost 4, with 11 bases in between. This CDR3 contains 13 residues. CDR3 DNA: TGTGCCAGCAGTGGCAGGCTTTCCTATGGCTACACCTTC. Translating it yields CASSGRLSYGYTF.

The table lists this clonotype with many counts. V is TRBV2 and J is TRBJ1-5; 11 bases match TRBD1. The germline V gene has CDR1 SNHLY and CDR2 FYNNEI. The CDR3 is made up of 14 amino acids. J lost 7 bases, V lost 9 bases, and 8 bases had no gene match. The CDR3 sequence: CASTGTGGHQPQHF. DNA for the CDR3: TGTGCCAGTACCGGGACAGGGGGGCACCAGCCCCAGCATTTT.